A selection of T cell receptor beta chains follows, all from one sample in a study of CD8 T cells in Susac syndrome. TCRdb re-called the immunoSEQ multiplex PCR reads through MiXCR, storing one row per CDR3 protein. The profile covers 160,000 or so distinct CDR3 sequences, with around 96% appearing a single time and 0.16% taken by the ten largest. The sample comprised CD4+ T cells from PBMCs. These receptors all come from a human donor with Susac syndrome. Each CDR3 is given with its conserved first and last residue. The D gene is left open where the match is weak. The size entry is marked missing in some rows and otherwise reads once, few, many or a size class.

NA	TRBJ2-4	NA	TRBV20-1	TGCAGTGCTAGAGATTTGGCTTACGCCAAAAACATTCAGTACTTC	CSARDLAYAKNIQYF
NA	TRBJ2-1	NA	TRBV29-1	TGCAGCGCCCCAGGGGTCGAAGGGTCCTACAATGAGCAGTTCTTC	CSAPGVEGSYNEQFF
once	TRBJ2-6	NA	TRBV7-9	TGTGCCAGCAGCTTAAAGGCTGGGGCCAACGTCCTGACTTTC	CASSLKAGANVLTF
once	TRBJ2-7	TRBD2	TRBV4-1	TGCGCCAGCAGCCCTGGGACTAGCGGGGTATTAACCTACGAGCAGTACTTC	CASSPGTSGVLTYEQYF
NA	TRBJ1-1	NA	TRBV5-4	TGTGCCAGCAGCTTACAAGGATCCATGAACACTGAAGCTTTCTTT	CASSLQGSMNTEAFF
NA	TRBJ2-2	NA	TRBV12-3/TRBV12-4	TGTGCCAGTGGGGGAGGGGGGAACACCGGGGAGCTGTTTTTT	CASGGGGNTGELFF
NA	TRBJ1-2	NA	TRBV20-1	TGCAGTGCTAGAGTCGGCCTTTGGGGCTACACCTTC	CSARVGLWGYTF
NA	TRBJ2-1	TRBD2	TRBV20-1	TGCAGTGCCCTACCTTCTAGCGGGGGGCAGGGTGAGCAGTTCTTC	CSALPSSGGQGEQFF
NA	TRBJ2-1	NA	TRBV29-1	TGCAGCGTTGAACGGGGGCAATACAATGAGCAGTTCTTC	CSVERGQYNEQFF
NA	TRBJ1-5	TRBD1	TRBV25-1	TGTGCCAGCAGTGACCAGGGGGCAGGGCAGCCCCAGCATTTT	CASSDQGAGQPQHF
NA	TRBJ2-5	NA	TRBV29-1	TGCAGCGTTGGAAGCCAGGGGGAGACCCAGTACTTC	CSVGSQGETQYF
NA	TRBJ1-2	TRBD1	TRBV19	TGTGCCAGTACCCCCCGCCGAGGGGGCGACTATGGCTACACCTTC	CASTPRRGGDYGYTF
NA	TRBJ1-2	NA	TRBV29-1	TGCAGCGTTGAGTCGTCTAACTATGGCTACACCTTC	CSVESSNYGYTF
NA	TRBJ1-2	TRBD1	TRBV5-1	TGCGCCAGCAGCCAATTTACCCTCGACAGGGGTAACTATGGCTACACCTTC	CASSQFTLDRGNYGYTF
NA	TRBJ2-1	TRBD2	TRBV27	TGTGCCAGCAGTTTACGTCTAGCGGGGGGCAACTACAATGAGCAGTTCTTC	CASSLRLAGGNYNEQFF
NA	TRBJ2-7	TRBD2	TRBV12-3/TRBV12-4	TGTGCCAGCAGTCTAGCGGCGGGGCTACGGCAGTACTTC	CASSLAAGLRQYF
NA	TRBJ1-2	NA	TRBV7-9	TGTGCCAGCAGCTTGGGGGGCATAGGGTATGGCTACACCTTC	CASSLGGIGYGYTF
NA	TRBJ2-7	NA	TRBV6-1	TGTGCCAGCAGTGAAGGTCCAGGGGCAGCCTACGAGCAGTACTTC	CASSEGPGAAYEQYF
NA	TRBJ2-5	NA	TRBV5-1	TGCGCCAGCAGCTGGAGGGGGCCCCTCCAAGAGACCCAGTACTTC	CASSWRGPLQETQYF
NA	TRBJ2-1	TRBD2	TRBV10-3	TGTGCCATCAGTGAGGTAGCGGGGCTGAACAATGAGCAGTTCTTC	CAISEVAGLNNEQFF
NA	TRBJ2-7	NA	TRBV3-1	TGTGCCAGCAGCCCCCAAATAGCACAATCTTACGAGCAGTACTTC	CASSPQIAQSYEQYF
once	TRBJ2-3	TRBD2	TRBV7-8	TGTGCCAGCAGGCTAGGGCTAGCGGGGGCGGGGGATACGCAGTATTTT	CASRLGLAGAGDTQYF
NA	TRBJ1-2	NA	TRBV5-1	TGCGCCAGCAGATCGGCCCTCCTCTATGGCTACACCTTC	CASRSALLYGYTF
NA	TRBJ2-3	NA	TRBV9	TGTGCCAGCAGCCCAATGGGAGGGGGCAACGCAGATACGCAGTATTTT	CASSPMGGGNADTQYF
NA	TRBJ2-7	NA	TRBV4-1	TGCGCCAGCAGCCAAGATGGGGGGCAGCGCAGGGACTACGAGCAGTACTTC	CASSQDGGQRRDYEQYF
NA	TRBJ2-6	TRBD1	TRBV6-2/TRBV6-3	TGTGCCACCCGGGACAGGGGGCGCGAGGGGGCCAACGTCCTGACTTTC	CATRDRGREGANVLTF
NA	TRBJ1-4	NA	TRBV15	TGTGCCACCAGCAGAGATGGGTCGGGGGGGTCTAATGAAAAACTGTTTTTT	CATSRDGSGGSNEKLFF
NA	TRBJ1-6	TRBD1	TRBV12-3/TRBV12-4	TGTGCCAGCAGCCCCACCGGGACAGGGTTACCCCTCCACTTT	CASSPTGTGLPLHF
NA	TRBJ2-7	NA	TRBV18	TGTGCCAGCTCACCACTGGCCCAGCACTTCTACGAGCAGTACTTC	CASSPLAQHFYEQYF
NA	TRBJ2-1	NA	TRBV29-1	TGCAGCGTTGTCGAGGACAAGCACAATGAGCAGTTCTTC	CSVVEDKHNEQFF
NA	TRBJ2-3	NA	TRBV20-1	TGCAGTGCCACCTTAGCGGATACGCAGTATTTT	CSATLADTQYF
NA	TRBJ2-7	TRBD1	TRBV27	TGTGCCAGCAGTTTCTCGACAGGGTACTACGAGCAGTACTTC	CASSFSTGYYEQYF
NA	TRBJ1-2	NA	TRBV3-1	TGTGCCAGCAGCCAGGGGGACGGCTTGAATGGCTACACCTTC	CASSQGDGLNGYTF
NA	TRBJ2-7	TRBD1	TRBV18	TGTGCCAACTCACCACTTGCGGGACAGGGCTACGAGCAGTACTTC	CANSPLAGQGYEQYF
NA	TRBJ2-5	NA	TRBV7-6	TGTGCCAGCAGCCCAATTACAGGGAAAGGGGAGACCCAGTACTTC	CASSPITGKGETQYF
NA	TRBJ2-3	NA	TRBV9	TGTGCCAGCAGCGGACTCGGGACTCTCAACTTGGCAGATACGCAGTATTTT	CASSGLGTLNLADTQYF
NA	TRBJ1-6	NA	TRBV7-2	TGTGCCAGCAGCGGAACAGGGAATTCACCCCTCCACTTT	CASSGTGNSPLHF
NA	TRBJ1-1	NA	TRBV15	TGTGCCACCAGCAGAGGGATTTCAGAGGTGAACACTGAAGCTTTCTTT	CATSRGISEVNTEAFF